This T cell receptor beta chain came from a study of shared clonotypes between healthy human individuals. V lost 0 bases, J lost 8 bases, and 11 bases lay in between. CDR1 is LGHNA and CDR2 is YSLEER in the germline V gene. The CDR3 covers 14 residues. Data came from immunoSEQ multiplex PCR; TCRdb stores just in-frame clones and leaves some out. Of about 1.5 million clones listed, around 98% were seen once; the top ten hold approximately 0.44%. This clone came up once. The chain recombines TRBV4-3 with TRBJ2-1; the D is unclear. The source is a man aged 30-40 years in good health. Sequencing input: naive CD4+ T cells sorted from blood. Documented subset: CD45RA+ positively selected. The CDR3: CASSQDRIVDEQFF. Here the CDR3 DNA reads TGCGCCAGCAGCCAAGATCGTATAGTTGATGAGCAGTTCTTC.